This T cell receptor (beta chain) was sequenced for a study of response to subunit inactivated influenza vaccine. Findings and limits, study-wide: It was the authors' suggestion that each seasonal influenza vaccination recruits few new T cells.

TCRdb passed the RT-PCR reads through MiXCR, listing each CDR3 protein once. The sample carries about 830,000 distinct CDR3 sequences, about 18% recorded once. Points on this clonotype: Its antigen is undetermined.

The sequence derives from a man aged 45 to 65 who received an inactivated influenza vaccine. The source material was PBMCs from blood, sampled less than 6 days after vaccination.

CDR3 region: CASNEGKSDREQYF. As DNA, the CDR3 is TGTGCCAGCAACGAAGGGAAAAGCGACAGGGAGCAGTACTTC. The rearrangement joins TRBV6-1 to TRBJ2-7; tentatively, D is TRBD1 (6 bases). Germline lookup yields CDR1 MNHNS and CDR2 SASEGT. Trimming removed 7 bases from V and 7 bases from J, with 20 bases in between. The CDR3 has 14 amino acids.